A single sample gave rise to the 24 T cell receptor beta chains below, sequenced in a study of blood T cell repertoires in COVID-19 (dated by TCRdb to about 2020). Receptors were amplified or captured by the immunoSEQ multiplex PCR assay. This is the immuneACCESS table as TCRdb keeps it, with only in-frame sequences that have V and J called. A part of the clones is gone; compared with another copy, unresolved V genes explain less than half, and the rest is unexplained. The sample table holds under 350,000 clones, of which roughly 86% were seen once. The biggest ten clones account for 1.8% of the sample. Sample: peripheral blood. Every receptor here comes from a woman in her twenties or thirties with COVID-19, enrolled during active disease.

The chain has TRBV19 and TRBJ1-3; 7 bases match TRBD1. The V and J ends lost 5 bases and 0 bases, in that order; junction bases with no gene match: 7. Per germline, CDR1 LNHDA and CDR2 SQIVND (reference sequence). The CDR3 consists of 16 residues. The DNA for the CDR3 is TGTGCCAGTAGTCTCGGGACAGCAGACTCTGGAAACACCATATATTTT. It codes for CASSLGTADSGNTIYF.

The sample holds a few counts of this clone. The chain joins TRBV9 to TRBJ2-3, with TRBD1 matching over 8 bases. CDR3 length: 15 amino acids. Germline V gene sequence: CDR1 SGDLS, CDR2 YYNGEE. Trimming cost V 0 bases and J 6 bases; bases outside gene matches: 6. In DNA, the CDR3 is TGTGCCAGCAGCGTAGAGGACAGGGCAAGGGATACGCAGTATTTT. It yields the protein CASSVEDRARDTQYF.

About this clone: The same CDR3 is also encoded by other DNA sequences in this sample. The CDR3 protein is CASSLVAGGIDTQYF. The CDR3 bases are TGTGCCAGCAGCTTAGTGGCGGGGGGGATAGATACGCAGTATTTT. The chain links TRBV27 to TRBJ2-3; 9 bases align to TRBD2. Germline CDR1 reads MNHEY; CDR2 reads SMNVEV (reference sequence). Germline trimming cut 6 bases from V and 5 bases from J; bases unmatched to any gene: 9. This CDR3 region has 15 residues.

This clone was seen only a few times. The CDR3 is CASGLSGGEQFF. The CDR3 coding sequence is TGTGCTAGTGGTTTGTCCGGGGGTGAGCAGTTCTTC. This chain links TRBV12-5 with TRBJ2-1, with D possibly matching TRBD2 (6 bases). Trimming pared 2 bases from V and 9 bases from J, leaving 8 bases between. CDR1 is LGHNT, CDR2 FRNRAP, per germline. CDR3 length: 12 amino acids.

In DNA form, the CDR3 reads TGTGCCAGCAGCGAGGGGGCAGGTCAGCCCCAGCATTTT. Protein sequence: CASSEGAGQPQHF. The chain uses TRBV27 and TRBJ1-5; 7 bases agree with TRBD1. Germline loops: CDR1 MNHEY, CDR2 SMNVEV (reference sequence). The CDR3 covers 13 residues. J gave up 6 bases and V 6 bases, and 5 bases lay outside the gene matches.

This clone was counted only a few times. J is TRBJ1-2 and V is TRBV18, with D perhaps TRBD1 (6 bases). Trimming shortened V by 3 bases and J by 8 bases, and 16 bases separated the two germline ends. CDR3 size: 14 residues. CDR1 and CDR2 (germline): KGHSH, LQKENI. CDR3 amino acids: CASSPDSSGRGYTF. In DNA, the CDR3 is TGTGCCAGCTCACCGGACAGCTCAGGTCGAGGCTACACCTTC.

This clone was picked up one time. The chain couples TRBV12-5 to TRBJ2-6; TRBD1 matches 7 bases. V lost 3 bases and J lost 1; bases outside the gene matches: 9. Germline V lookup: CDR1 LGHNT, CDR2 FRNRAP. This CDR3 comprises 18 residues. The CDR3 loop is CASGFQGTVPSGANVLTF. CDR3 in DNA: TGTGCTAGTGGTTTTCAGGGGACAGTACCTTCTGGGGCCAACGTCCTGACTTTC.

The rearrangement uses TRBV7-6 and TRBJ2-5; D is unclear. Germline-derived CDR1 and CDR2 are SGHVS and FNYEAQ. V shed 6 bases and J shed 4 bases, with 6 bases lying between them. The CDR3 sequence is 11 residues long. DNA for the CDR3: TGTGCCAGCAGGGTCGGAGAGACCCAGTACTTC. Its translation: CASRVGETQYF.

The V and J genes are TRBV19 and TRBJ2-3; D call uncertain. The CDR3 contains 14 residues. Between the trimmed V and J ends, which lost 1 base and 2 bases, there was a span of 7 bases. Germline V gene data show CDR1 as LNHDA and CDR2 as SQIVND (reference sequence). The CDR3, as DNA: TGTGCCAGTAGTATAGTGGCCACCACAGATACGCAGTATTTT. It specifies CASSIVATTDTQYF. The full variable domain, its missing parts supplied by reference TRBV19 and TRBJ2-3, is DGGITQSPKYLFRKEGQNVTLSCEQNLNHDAMYWYRQDPGQGLRLIYYSQIVNDFQKGDIAEGYSVSREKKESFPLTVTSAQKNPTAFYLCASSIVATTDTQYFGPGTRLTVL.

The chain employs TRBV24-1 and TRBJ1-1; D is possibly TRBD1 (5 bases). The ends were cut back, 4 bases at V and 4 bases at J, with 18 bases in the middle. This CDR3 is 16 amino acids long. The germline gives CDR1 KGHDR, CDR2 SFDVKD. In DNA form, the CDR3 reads TGTGCCACCAGTGACCCGTTGGGGCCCAACCCCACTGAAGCTTTCTTT. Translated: CATSDPLGPNPTEAFF.

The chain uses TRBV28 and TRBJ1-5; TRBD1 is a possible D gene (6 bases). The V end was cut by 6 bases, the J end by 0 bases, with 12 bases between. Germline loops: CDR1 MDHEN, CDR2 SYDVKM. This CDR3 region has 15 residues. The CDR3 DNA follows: TGTGCCAGCAGCTCAGGGGAAATTAGCAATCAGCCCCAGCATTTT. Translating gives CASSSGEISNQPQHF.

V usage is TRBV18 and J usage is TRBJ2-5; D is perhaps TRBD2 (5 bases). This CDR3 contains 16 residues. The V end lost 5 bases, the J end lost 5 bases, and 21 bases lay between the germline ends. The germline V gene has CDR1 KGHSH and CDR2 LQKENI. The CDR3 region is CASSADRSGPWETQYF. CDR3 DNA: TGTGCCAGCTCAGCCGACCGAAGCGGTCCCTGGGAGACCCAGTACTTC.

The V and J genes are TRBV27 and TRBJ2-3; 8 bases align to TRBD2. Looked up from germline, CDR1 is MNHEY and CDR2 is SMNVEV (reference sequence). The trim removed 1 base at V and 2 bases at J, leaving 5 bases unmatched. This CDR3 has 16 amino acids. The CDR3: CASSLWGLDITDTQYF. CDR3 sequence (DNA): TGTGCCAGCAGTTTATGGGGACTAGACATCACAGATACGCAGTATTTT.

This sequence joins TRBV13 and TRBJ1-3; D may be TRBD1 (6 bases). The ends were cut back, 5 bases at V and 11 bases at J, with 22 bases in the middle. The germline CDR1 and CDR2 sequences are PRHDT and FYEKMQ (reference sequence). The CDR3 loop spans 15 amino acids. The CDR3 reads CASSPRQAPRVPIYF. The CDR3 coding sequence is TGTGCCAGCAGCCCTCGACAGGCCCCCCGTGTCCCCATATATTTT. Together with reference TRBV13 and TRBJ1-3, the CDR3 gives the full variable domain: AAGVIQSPRHLIKEKRETATLKCYPIPRHDTVYWYQQGPGQDPQFLISFYEKMQSDKGSIPDRFSAQQFSDYHSELNMSSLELGDSALYFCASSPRQAPRVPIYFGEGSWLTVV.

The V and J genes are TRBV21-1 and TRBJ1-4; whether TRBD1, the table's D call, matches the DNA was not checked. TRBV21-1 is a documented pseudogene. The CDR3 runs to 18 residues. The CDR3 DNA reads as TGTGCCAGCAGCAAAGACCCGGACAATATATCCCTTAATGAAAAACTGTTTTTT. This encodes CASSKDPDNISLNEKLFF.

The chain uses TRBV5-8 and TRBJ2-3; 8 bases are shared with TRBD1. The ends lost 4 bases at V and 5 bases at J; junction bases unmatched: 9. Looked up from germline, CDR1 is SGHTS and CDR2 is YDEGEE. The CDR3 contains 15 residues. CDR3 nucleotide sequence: TGTGCCAGCAGCCCGACAGGGGTCGCGTTAGATACGCAGTATTTT. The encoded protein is CASSPTGVALDTQYF.

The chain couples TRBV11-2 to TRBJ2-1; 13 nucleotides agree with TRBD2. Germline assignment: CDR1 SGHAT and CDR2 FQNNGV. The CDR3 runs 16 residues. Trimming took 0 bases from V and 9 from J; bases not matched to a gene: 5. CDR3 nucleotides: TGTGCCAGCAGCTTAGATCGGACTAGCGGGGGAGGTGAGCAGTTCTTC. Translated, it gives CASSLDRTSGGGEQFF.

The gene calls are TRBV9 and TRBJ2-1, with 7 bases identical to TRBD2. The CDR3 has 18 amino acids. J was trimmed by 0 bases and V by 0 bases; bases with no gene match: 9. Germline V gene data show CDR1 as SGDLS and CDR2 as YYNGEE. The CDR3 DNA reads TGTGCCAGCAGCGTAGATTCCGCCGGGGGGAGCTCCTACAATGAGCAGTTCTTC. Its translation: CASSVDSAGGSSYNEQFF.

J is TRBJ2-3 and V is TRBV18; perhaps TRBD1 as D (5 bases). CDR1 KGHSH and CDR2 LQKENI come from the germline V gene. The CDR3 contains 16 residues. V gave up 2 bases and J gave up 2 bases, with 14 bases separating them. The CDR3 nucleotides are TGTGCCAGCTCACCAGGCGACCAAGGACACACAGATACGCAGTATTTT. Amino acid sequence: CASSPGDQGHTDTQYF.

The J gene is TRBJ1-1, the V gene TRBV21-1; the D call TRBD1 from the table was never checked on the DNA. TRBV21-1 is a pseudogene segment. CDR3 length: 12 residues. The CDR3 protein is CASSLTDVMAFF. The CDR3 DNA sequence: TGTGCCAGCAGCTTGACAGATGTGATGGCTTTCTTT.

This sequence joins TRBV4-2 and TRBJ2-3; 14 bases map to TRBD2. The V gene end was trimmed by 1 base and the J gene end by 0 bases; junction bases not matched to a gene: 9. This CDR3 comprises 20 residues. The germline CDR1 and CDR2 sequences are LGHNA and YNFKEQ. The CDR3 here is CASSQVGLAGENLSTDTQYF. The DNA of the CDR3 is TGTGCCAGCAGCCAAGTGGGACTAGCGGGGGAGAACCTAAGCACAGATACGCAGTATTTT.

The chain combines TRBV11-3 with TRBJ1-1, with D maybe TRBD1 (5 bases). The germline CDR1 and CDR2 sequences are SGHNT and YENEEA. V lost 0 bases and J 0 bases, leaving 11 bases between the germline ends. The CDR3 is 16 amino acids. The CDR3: CASSLEWRGLNTEAFF. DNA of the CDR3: TGTGCCAGCAGCTTAGAGTGGCGGGGCCTGAACACTGAAGCTTTCTTT.

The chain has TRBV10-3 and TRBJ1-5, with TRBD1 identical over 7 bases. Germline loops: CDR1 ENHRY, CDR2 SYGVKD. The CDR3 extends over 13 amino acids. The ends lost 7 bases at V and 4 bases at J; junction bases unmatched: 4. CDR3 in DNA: TGTGCCATCAAGGACAGGCTAAATCAGCCCCAGCATTTT. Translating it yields CAIKDRLNQPQHF.

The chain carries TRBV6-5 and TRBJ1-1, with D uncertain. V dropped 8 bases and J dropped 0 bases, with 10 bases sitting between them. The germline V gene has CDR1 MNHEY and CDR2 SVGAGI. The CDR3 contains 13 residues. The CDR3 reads CASAISMNTEAFF. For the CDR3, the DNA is TGTGCCAGCGCCATTAGTATGAACACTGAAGCTTTCTTT.